This T cell receptor (beta chain) was obtained from a study of T-cell reconstitution after alpha-beta-depleted transplantation in children (dated by TCRdb to about 2016). General notes on the study: Using TCR repertoire profiling, the study quantitatively followed how T-cell immune reconstitution unfolded in children after TCRalphabeta/CD19-depleted allogeneic hematopoietic cell transplantation.

V is pared back by 3 bases and J by 0 bases, with 12 bases lying between the germline termini. Including the terminal cysteine and phenylalanine, the CDR3 comprises 16 residues. The read is trimmed to its CDR3 DNA, 48 bases read in frame from base 1. The germline V gene specifies WSHSY as CDR1 and SAAADI as CDR2. Library construction relied on PCR. The sequencer was an Illumina HiSeq 2500. Molecular barcoding was employed in the preparation of TCR libraries, with unique molecular identifiers being used to normalize TCRbeta repertoire quantification. Starting from the raw public reads, TCRdb applied fastp trimming at Q25, assembled clones with MiXCR and retained in-frame beta chains. CDR3 protein sequences are deduplicated, and each keeps its most common genes and DNA. The sample records 500,000 to 600,000 distinct CDR3 sequences, around 17% of which are singletons. The ten largest clones add up to 3.3% of the sample.

This clonotype appeared a few times. This clone's antigen is unknown. Base qualities are not recorded, but no much larger clone differs from it by a single base. The sample in question was PBMCs from the stem cell graft donor, obtained from the stem cell graft. The sequence is built from TRBV10-2 and TRBJ2-1; the D gene is possibly TRBD1, with 5 bases matching. The receptor's source is a human donor who donated a stem cell graft to a child with acute lymphoblastic leukemia. In nucleotides, the sequence is TGCGCCAGCAGTGATTTTCCCCAGGGCTCCTACAATGAGCAGTTCTTC. It translates to CASSDFPQGSYNEQFF.